The 30 T cell receptor beta chains presented below share a single source sample, sequenced in a study of cytomegalovirus exposure and HLA in healthy donors. PCR primers comprised 60 Vbeta and 13 Jbeta primers. The data were produced by immunoSEQ multiplex PCR, yet TCRdb's version contains in-frame clones alone and is incomplete. The sample consists of over 110,000 clones, roughly 80% of them appearing once. Sequencing was done on a sample of PBMCs. These receptors all come from a woman aged 45 to 65 in good health and CMV-seropositive.

The V and J genes are TRBV10-3 and TRBJ2-7; D remains unclear. The CDR3 totals 14 residues. V was pared by 1 base and J by 2 bases, with 9 bases between. Looked up from germline, CDR1 is ENHRY and CDR2 is SYGVKD. CDR3: CAISEFVETYEQYF. The CDR3 DNA follows: TGTGCCATCAGTGAGTTCGTGGAGACCTACGAGCAGTACTTC.

The chain combines TRBV19 with TRBJ2-3; D not certain. Trimming left V 5 bases short and J 2 bases short, with 8 bases between. The CDR3 is 13 amino acids. Germline CDR1 is LNHDA and CDR2 is SQIVND (reference sequence). CDR3 amino acids: CASSGGYTDTQYF. In DNA, the CDR3 is TGTGCCAGTAGTGGCGGTTACACAGATACGCAGTATTTT.

V is TRBV2 and J is TRBJ2-5; 8 bases are shared with TRBD2. The CDR3 consists of 15 residues. V was clipped by 3 bases and J by 3 bases; unmatched bases: 6. Germline CDR1 is SNHLY and CDR2 is FYNNEI. The CDR3 region is CASSDQRGREETQYF. The CDR3 DNA sequence: TGTGCCAGCAGTGACCAGCGGGGGCGAGAAGAGACCCAGTACTTC.

This clone showed up just a few times. The CDR3 nucleotides read TGCGCCAGCAGCCTCTGGCGGGGGGGCGAAGTTGAGCAGTTCTTC. The encoded protein is CASSLWRGGEVEQFF. The chain has TRBV4-3 and TRBJ2-1, with TRBD2 matching over 9 bases. V shed 4 bases, J shed 9 bases, and the junction held 10 bases outside the gene matches. Per germline, CDR1 LGHNA and CDR2 YSLEER. The CDR3 runs 15 residues.

The chain employs TRBV4-1 and TRBJ2-2; perhaps TRBD2 as D (6 bases). Trimming removed 4 bases from V and 9 bases from J, with 12 bases in between. The CDR3 covers 13 residues. In germline, CDR1 is MGHRA, CDR2 YSYEKL. The CDR3 bases are TGCGCCAGCAGCCCGGGACTGCCCAGGGAGCTGTTTTTT. Translated, it gives CASSPGLPRELFF.

This clone was observed a handful of times. V usage is TRBV9 and J usage is TRBJ2-2; TRBD1 agrees at 7 bases. This CDR3 spans 15 amino acids. The V and J ends lost 3 bases and 2 bases, in that order; junction bases with no gene match: 4. The germline V gene has CDR1 SGDLS and CDR2 YYNGEE. CDR3 coding DNA: TGTGCCAGCAGCGCGGGACAGCATAACACCGGGGAGCTGTTTTTT. Translating gives CASSAGQHNTGELFF. Based on the CDR3 plus reference TRBV9 and TRBJ2-2, the full variable domain is DSGVTQTPKHLITATGQRVTLRCSPRSGDLSVYWYQQSLDQGLQFLIQYYNGEERAKGNILERFSAQQFPDLHSELNLSSLELGDSALYFCASSAGQHNTGELFFGEGSRLTVL.

The chain joins TRBV7-2 to TRBJ2-3; D call uncertain. Germline V gene sequence: CDR1 SGHTA, CDR2 FQGNSA. Trimming pared 3 bases from V and 1 base from J, leaving 14 bases between. CDR3 length equals 16 residues. CDR3 nucleotide sequence: TGTGCCAGCAGCTTGTCCGGGTGGATCGGCACAGATACGCAGTATTTT. This codes for CASSLSGWIGTDTQYF.

This clone has more than one count but fewer than ten. This CDR3 is also generated by other DNA sequences in the sample. The chain combines TRBV7-9 with TRBJ1-1, with 11 bases that match TRBD1. CDR1 is SEHNR and CDR2 is FQNEAQ in the germline V gene (reference sequence). The V and J ends lost 5 bases and 3 bases, in that order; junction bases with no gene match: 5. The CDR3 consists of 15 residues. As DNA, the CDR3 is TGTGCCAGCAGCCGCGGACAGGGGGCTTACACTGAAGCTTTCTTT. Translation gives CASSRGQGAYTEAFF.

This clone appeared a few times. The rearrangement joins TRBV6-6 to TRBJ1-6; no clear D. CDR3 length: 10 amino acids. V lost 8 bases to trimming and J lost 9 bases, with 5 bases between them. Germline V gene lookup returns CDR1 MNHNY and CDR2 SVGAGI (reference sequence). Written as DNA, the CDR3 is TGTGCCAGCGGAGTTTCACCCCTCCACTTT. It encodes CASGVSPLHF.

The V gene is TRBV19, the J gene TRBJ1-1; weak D call: TRBD1 (5 bases). Trimming pared 4 bases from V and 4 bases from J, leaving 10 bases between. CDR1 and CDR2 from the germline V gene are LNHDA and SQIVND (reference sequence). This CDR3 is built from 13 residues. CDR3 loop: CASSNWGGTEAFF. The CDR3 coding sequence is TGTGCCAGTAGTAATTGGGGGGGCACTGAAGCTTTCTTT. The complete variable domain, with remaining parts taken from reference TRBV19 and TRBJ1-1, reads DGGITQSPKYLFRKEGQNVTLSCEQNLNHDAMYWYRQDPGQGLRLIYYSQIVNDFQKGDIAEGYSVSREKKESFPLTVTSAQKNPTAFYLCASSNWGGTEAFFGQGTRLTVV.

V is TRBV5-1 and J is TRBJ2-7; 8 positions match TRBD1. Trimming at V came to 3 bases and at J to 5 bases, leaving 4 bases not matched to a gene. CDR1 is SGHRS, CDR2 YFSETQ, per germline. The CDR3 consists of 13 residues. In DNA, the CDR3 is TGCGCCAGCAGCTCGACAGGGGAAAACGAGCAGTACTTC. This sequence encodes CASSSTGENEQYF.

In this sample, this clone turned up once. A junction end diverges from the germline sequence, so it may reflect a read error. The gene calls are TRBV4-3 and TRBJ2-1, with 8 bases that match TRBD2. CDR1 and CDR2 (germline): LGHNA, YSLEER. This CDR3 is 16 amino acids long. The CDR3 region is CASSQDAGGSHNEQFF. The CDR3 DNA reads as TGCGCCAGCAGCCAAGATGCGGGGGGCTCCCACAATGAGCAGTTCTTC.

V is TRBV7-9 and J is TRBJ1-5; D may be TRBD1 (6 bases). The ends were cut back, 1 base at V and 2 bases at J, with 9 bases in the middle. In germline, CDR1 is SEHNR, CDR2 FQNEAQ (reference sequence). The CDR3 is made up of 15 amino acids. This chain's CDR3 is CASSLGEGGNQPQHF. CDR3 sequence (DNA): TGTGCCAGCAGCTTAGGGGAGGGGGGCAATCAGCCCCAGCATTTT.

This chain uses TRBV19 with TRBJ1-5, with TRBD1 as a possible D gene (5 bases). Per the germline V gene, CDR1 is LNHDA and CDR2 is SQIVND (reference sequence). V was pared by 1 base and J by 5 bases, with 9 bases between. The CDR3 consists of 14 residues. CDR3 amino acids: CASSIGRGDQPQHF. The DNA of the CDR3 is TGTGCCAGTAGTATAGGGAGGGGAGATCAGCCCCAGCATTTT.

The chain links TRBV4-1 to TRBJ1-1, with 7 bases aligning to TRBD1. CDR1 and CDR2 (germline): MGHRA, YSYEKL. V lost 5 bases to trimming and J lost 0 bases; unmatched junction nucleotides: 3. CDR3 length equals 14 residues. The CDR3 spells CASSVQGMNTEAFF. Here the CDR3 DNA reads TGCGCCAGCAGCGTACAGGGGATGAACACTGAAGCTTTCTTT.

The chain joins TRBV27 to TRBJ1-4; possible D gene TRBD1, 6 bases. V gave up 6 bases and J gave up 5 bases, with 10 bases separating them. Germline assignment: CDR1 MNHEY and CDR2 SMNVEV (reference sequence). The CDR3 is 13 residues long. In DNA form, the CDR3 reads TGTGCCAGCAGGGACAGTTTAAATGAAAAACTGTTTTTT. Amino acids: CASRDSLNEKLFF.

This clone was counted between two and nine times. Distinct nucleotide sequences in the sample also encode this CDR3. V is TRBV5-1 and J is TRBJ2-7, with 8 positions matching TRBD2. The CDR3 covers 16 residues. Germline CDR1 reads SGHRS; CDR2 reads YFSETQ. J lost 2 bases, V lost 0 bases, and 7 bases had no gene match. In nucleotides, the CDR3 is TGCGCCAGCAGCTTGGCCGGGGGGGGTAGTACCTACGAGCAGTACTTC. Its translation: CASSLAGGGSTYEQYF.

The rearrangement links TRBV7-9 to TRBJ2-7, with TRBD2 as a possible D gene (6 bases). Germline CDR1 and CDR2: SEHNR and FQNEAQ (reference sequence). The CDR3 totals 14 residues. V lost 5 bases to trimming and J lost 5 bases, with 16 bases between them. The CDR3: CASSQEAGKDEQYF. CDR3 sequence (DNA): TGTGCCAGCAGCCAGGAGGCGGGGAAGGACGAGCAGTACTTC.

CDR3 residues: CASSRGSGSPLHF. The CDR3 DNA sequence: TGTGCCAGCAGTAGGGGGTCCGGATCACCCCTCCACTTT. V usage is TRBV6-5 and J usage is TRBJ1-6; D possibly corresponds to TRBD1 (6 bases). There are 13 residues in the CDR3. V was shortened by 5 bases and J by 10 bases, with 12 bases between the two germline ends. CDR1 is MNHEY, CDR2 SVGAGI, per germline.

This rearrangement joins TRBV6-1 to TRBJ1-5; 8 bases agree with TRBD1. Germline V gives CDR1 MNHNS, CDR2 SASEGT. There are 14 residues in the CDR3. With V trimmed by 3 bases and J by 5 bases, 3 bases remained unmatched. The CDR3 nucleotides read TGTGCCAGCAGTGACAGGGGGCTGTATCAGCCCCAGCATTTT. Translated, it gives CASSDRGLYQPQHF.

This clone occurred a few times. The V call is TRBV6-1, the J call TRBJ1-2, with D unclear. The CDR3 is 13 amino acids. Per the germline V gene, CDR1 is MNHNS and CDR2 is SASEGT. The V gene lost 0 bases and the J gene lost 5 bases, with 7 bases spanning the gap. The CDR3 nucleotides are TGTGCCAGCAGTGAAGCAACTCCTTATGGCTACACCTTC. Translated: CASSEATPYGYTF.

V gene TRBV7-5 combines with J gene TRBJ1-6; TRBD1 is the table's D call and was not checked against the DNA. TRBV7-5 is deemed a pseudogene. CDR3 length equals 17 residues. The CDR3 sequence is CARSLVPDRVNNSPLHF. In nucleotides, the CDR3 is TGTGCCAGAAGCTTAGTGCCCGACAGGGTAAACAATTCACCCCTCCACTTT.

This sequence joins TRBV15 and TRBJ2-7; 13 bases map to TRBD2. The ends lost 1 base at V and 5 bases at J; junction bases unmatched: 11. The CDR3 is made up of 18 amino acids. Germline V CDR1 and CDR2: LNHNV, YYDKDF (reference sequence). As DNA, the CDR3 is TGTGCCACCAGCAGAGTGAGGACTAGCGGGGGCTCTGGGGACGAGCAGTACTTC. Its translation: CATSRVRTSGGSGDEQYF.

The chain combines TRBV10-3 with TRBJ1-1; the D gene is possibly TRBD1 (5 bases). Germline assignment: CDR1 ENHRY and CDR2 SYGVKD. V was pared by 8 bases and J by 9 bases, with 13 bases between. The CDR3 is 11 residues long. The CDR3 sequence: CAIAEGVKAFF. The CDR3 region has the DNA TGTGCCATCGCTGAAGGGGTGAAAGCTTTCTTT.

This chain uses TRBV4-2 with TRBJ2-3; D not certain. In germline, CDR1 is LGHNA, CDR2 YNFKEQ. The CDR3 is 15 amino acids. The V gene lost 1 base and the J gene lost 4 bases, with 12 bases spanning the gap. The CDR3 DNA follows: TGTGCCAGCAGCCAAGGAAGTGCAGTTTCAGATACGCAGTATTTT. It translates to CASSQGSAVSDTQYF.

The chain employs TRBV27 and TRBJ2-5; tentatively, D is TRBD1 (5 bases). Per the germline V gene, CDR1 is MNHEY and CDR2 is SMNVEV (reference sequence). The V and J ends lost 6 bases and 5 bases respectively, with 16 bases between them. This CDR3 has 14 amino acids. CDR3 sequence: CASRIRQGGETQYF. CDR3 nucleotides: TGTGCCAGCAGGATTCGGCAGGGTGGGGAGACCCAGTACTTC.

The chain employs TRBV4-1 and TRBJ1-2; D is undetermined. Germline values: CDR1 MGHRA, CDR2 YSYEKL. This CDR3 is built from 14 residues. The ends were cut back, 1 base at V and 0 bases at J, with 6 bases in the middle. The CDR3 nucleotides read TGCGCCAGCAGCCAAGCGGCGGCTAACTATGGCTACACCTTC. Protein product: CASSQAAANYGYTF.

The rearrangement joins TRBV19 to TRBJ2-2; 9 bases agree with TRBD1. This CDR3 is built from 13 residues. J gave up 6 bases and V 9 bases, and 5 bases lay outside the gene matches. CDR1 and CDR2 from the germline V gene are LNHDA and SQIVND (reference sequence). The CDR3: CASRRTGAGELFF. CDR3 nucleotide sequence: TGTGCCAGCAGACGGACAGGGGCCGGGGAGCTGTTTTTT.

The V call is TRBV6-5, the J call TRBJ2-7, with 11 bases lining up with TRBD2. Germline CDR1 MNHEY, CDR2 SVGAGI. Unmatched junction bases numbered 5, after V lost 6 bases and J lost 4 bases. The CDR3 sequence is 14 residues long. The CDR3 is CASRKTSGVYEQYF. The CDR3 DNA reads TGTGCCAGCAGGAAGACTAGCGGGGTTTACGAGCAGTACTTC.

V usage is TRBV5-1 and J usage is TRBJ2-1; 7 bases agree with TRBD2. Germline lookup yields CDR1 SGHRS and CDR2 YFSETQ. CDR3 length equals 16 residues. V lost 1 base, J lost 0 bases, and 4 bases stayed unmatched. CDR3 coding DNA: TGCGCCAGCAGCTTGATAGCGGGTTACTCCTACAATGAGCAGTTCTTC. Its translation: CASSLIAGYSYNEQFF.